This entry is about one T cell receptor (beta chain). Its matching antigen is unknown. The limits of the CDR3 on the DNA are not certain, so only TCRdb's listed CDR3 is given. Germline values: CDR1 SQVTM, CDR2 ANQGSEA. The CDR3 spans 23 amino acids, including both terminal residues. The study amplified TCR beta CDR3 regions using RNA transcripts. RT-PCR in the first round used HTBI primers; a second-round multiplex PCR followed. TCRdb re-derived calls from the multiplex PCR reads in MiXCR, one entry per CDR3 protein. In the table there are around 590,000 distinct CDR3 sequences, under 40% of which are singletons. The data are from a study of Graves' ophthalmopathy and Graves' hyperthyroidism. Study-level findings and limits: The majority of expanded thyroid clonotypes above 0.001 frequency also occurred in blood.

The chain combines TRBV29-1 with TRBJ2-5; the table assigns TRBD1, which was not confirmed against the DNA. The sample comprised peripheral blood or thyroid tissue (not recorded which). The sequence was obtained from an adult man with Graves' hyperthyroidism. The CDR3 sequence is CSVREQGYYGYTFGSGTRETQYF.